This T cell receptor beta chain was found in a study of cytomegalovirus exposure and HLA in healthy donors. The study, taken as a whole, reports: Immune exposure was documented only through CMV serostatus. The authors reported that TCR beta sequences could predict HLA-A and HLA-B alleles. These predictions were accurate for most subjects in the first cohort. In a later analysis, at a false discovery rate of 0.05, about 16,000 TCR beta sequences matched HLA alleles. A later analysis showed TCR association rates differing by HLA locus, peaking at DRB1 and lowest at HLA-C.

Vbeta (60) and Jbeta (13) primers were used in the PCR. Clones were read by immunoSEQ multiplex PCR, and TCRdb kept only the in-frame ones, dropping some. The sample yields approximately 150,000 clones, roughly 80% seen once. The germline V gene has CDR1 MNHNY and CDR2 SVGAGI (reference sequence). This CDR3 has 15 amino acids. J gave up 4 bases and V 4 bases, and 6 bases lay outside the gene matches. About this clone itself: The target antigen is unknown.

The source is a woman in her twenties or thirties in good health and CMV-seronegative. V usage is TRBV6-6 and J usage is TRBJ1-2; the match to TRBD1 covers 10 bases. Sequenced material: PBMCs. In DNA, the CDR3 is TGTGCCAGCAGTTGGACAGGGGGTAGGGCCTATGGCTACACCTTC. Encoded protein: CASSWTGGRAYGYTF.